The rows below give T cell receptor beta chains drawn from one sample of a study of blood T cell repertoires in COVID-19. Clones were sequenced by immunoSEQ multiplex PCR, and TCRdb holds only the in-frame ones, with some missing. The repertoire has approximately 230,000 clones, 88% of them found once; the top ten carry over 1.1%. Sequencing input: peripheral blood. These TCRs come from an older man with acute or convalescent COVID-19. CDR3s include the opening cysteine and the closing phenylalanine or tryptophan. A D gene is named only where the DNA matches it firmly.

CDR3 DNA: TGTGCCAGCAGGGAGGTAGCGGGGGTGCAGTTCTTC
CDR3 protein: CASREVAGVQFF
J gene: TRBJ2-1
V gene: TRBV6-5
D gene: TRBD2

CDR3 DNA: TGTGCCAGCAGTCCGACAGCGAACTATGGCTACACCTTC
CDR3 protein: CASSPTANYGYTF
J gene: TRBJ1-2
V gene: TRBV14
D gene: -

CDR3 DNA: TGTGCCAGCATTTCATGGAGCAGGTTGGGGAACACTGAAGCTTTCTTT
CDR3 protein: CASISWSRLGNTEAFF
J gene: TRBJ1-1
V gene: TRBV28
D gene: -

CDR3 DNA: TGTGCCAGCAGTGATGGGACAGAAGTTCCTAGCTATGGCTACACCTTC
CDR3 protein: CASSDGTEVPSYGYTF
J gene: TRBJ1-2
V gene: TRBV2
D gene: TRBD1

CDR3 DNA: TGTGCCAGCGGACTAGCCTACGAGCAGTACTTC
CDR3 protein: CASGLAYEQYF
J gene: TRBJ2-7
V gene: TRBV19
D gene: TRBD2

CDR3 DNA: TGCGCCAGCAGCCATACTACCGGGACTGATGAGACCCAGTACTTC
CDR3 protein: CASSHTTGTDETQYF
J gene: TRBJ2-5
V gene: TRBV4-3
D gene: -

CDR3 DNA: TGTGCCAGCAGTTACGAGGGAGCTGGATACGAACAGTACTTC
CDR3 protein: CASSYEGAGYEQYF
J gene: TRBJ2-7
V gene: TRBV6-6
D gene: -

CDR3 DNA: TGTGCCAGCACAAGCCTTTGGGGGGCCGGGGAGCTGTTTTTT
CDR3 protein: CASTSLWGAGELFF
J gene: TRBJ2-2
V gene: TRBV2
D gene: -

CDR3 DNA: TGTGCCAGCAGCGCTTACAGGGACACTGAAGCTTTCTTT
CDR3 protein: CASSAYRDTEAFF
J gene: TRBJ1-1
V gene: TRBV9
D gene: -

CDR3 DNA: TGTGCCAGCCGAGGTCCGCTACCCTCCTACGAGCAGTACTTC
CDR3 protein: CASRGPLPSYEQYF
J gene: TRBJ2-7
V gene: TRBV11-3
D gene: -

CDR3 DNA: TGTGCCAGCAGCTCGGACAGGGGGCTGGGGAACGAGCAGTACTTC
CDR3 protein: CASSSDRGLGNEQYF
J gene: TRBJ2-7
V gene: TRBV7-9
D gene: TRBD1

CDR3 DNA: TGTGCCAGCAGCGCGGACAGGGGGCGAGGAGAGACCCAGTACTTC
CDR3 protein: CASSADRGRGETQYF
J gene: TRBJ2-5
V gene: TRBV7-2
D gene: TRBD1